These T cell receptor beta chains were read from a single sample in a study of blood T cell repertoires in COVID-19. Sequencing was performed with immunoSEQ multiplex PCR; in TCRdb, only in-frame clones are kept and a portion is missing. The sample lists approximately 170,000 clones; more than 80% were seen once. The source material was PBMCs or T cells enriched from blood (not recorded which). The source of these receptors is a man aged 50-59 years who had recovered from COVID-19. The CDR3 runs from the conserved cysteine through the conserved F or W. The D gene is left open where the match is weak. Clone size is stated in some rows and not others, as once, few, many or a class when expanded.

size	V	D	J	length	DNA	CDR3
.	TRBV19	.	TRBJ2-7	16	TGTGCCAGTAGTATGCGGGGAGGCGGGGAGGCCTACGAGCAGTACTTC	CASSMRGGGEAYEQYF
.	TRBV3-1/TRBV3-2	TRBD2	TRBJ2-2	16	TGTGCCAGCAGCCAACCTAGCGGGGGGGCCACCGGGGAGCTGTTTTTT	CASSQPSGGATGELFF
.	TRBV6-1	.	TRBJ1-4	14	TGTGCCAGCAGTGATGGCCACGGCGGGGAAAAACTGTTTTTT	CASSDGHGGEKLFF
.	TRBV4-2	TRBD1	TRBJ1-6	14	TGTGCCAGCAGCCAAAACAGGGGGAATTCACCCCTCCACTTT	CASSQNRGNSPLHF
.	TRBV2	TRBD1	TRBJ1-3	15	TGTGCCAGCAGGGGACCTCAGGGGGGTGGAAACACCATATATTTT	CASRGPQGGGNTIYF
.	TRBV4-1	.	TRBJ1-1	14	TGCGCCAGCAGTTTAATTGCAGGAGAGGGTGAAGCTTTCTTT	CASSLIAGEGEAFF
.	TRBV12-3/TRBV12-4	.	TRBJ1-2	13	TGTGCCAGCAGGTACAGACGAGACTATGGCTACACCTTC	CASRYRRDYGYTF
.	TRBV10-3	.	TRBJ2-7	12	TGTGCCATCAGTGAGTCGTCTTCCGAGCAGTACTTC	CAISESSSEQYF
.	TRBV5-4	.	TRBJ1-2	14	TGTGCCAGCAGCTTTGGGGGGGTTAACTATGGCTACACCTTC	CASSFGGVNYGYTF
.	TRBV7-2	TRBD1	TRBJ2-3	16	TGTGCCAGCAGCTTAGGAGGAGGGACAGGGGCGAGTACGCAGTATTTT	CASSLGGGTGASTQYF
.	TRBV6-5	.	TRBJ1-1	14	TGTGCCAGCAGTTATTCTAAACAGGGCGCTGAAGCTTTCTTT	CASSYSKQGAEAFF
.	TRBV6-6	.	TRBJ1-1	14	TGTGCCAGCAGTTACTCTTTAATAGACAGTGAAGCTTTCTTT	CASSYSLIDSEAFF
once	TRBV18	TRBD1	TRBJ2-7	14	TGTGCCAGCTCTTACCGGGACAGTACCTACGAGCAGTACTTC	CASSYRDSTYEQYF
once	TRBV7-8	.	TRBJ2-1	14	TGTGCCAGCGAAAGACGGACGGGGTACAATGAGCAGTTCTTC	CASERRTGYNEQFF
few	TRBV7-8	.	TRBJ2-7	13	TGTGCCAGCAGTCTTTCGGGGAAGAACGAGCAGTACTTC	CASSLSGKNEQYF
.	TRBV28	.	TRBJ2-1	14	TGTGCCAGCACGTCGGGGGTAAATTACAATGAGCAGTTCTTC	CASTSGVNYNEQFF
few	TRBV29-1	TRBD2	TRBJ2-3	15	TGCAGCGTTGACCGGTCTAGCGGGGGGGCGGATACGCAGTATTTT	CSVDRSSGGADTQYF
once	TRBV27	TRBD2	TRBJ2-2	14	TGTGCCAGCAGACTAGCGGGGGGGGGCGGGGAGCTGTTTTTT	CASRLAGGGGELFF
.	TRBV5-1	TRBD2	TRBJ2-3	13	TGCGCCAGCAGCTTTTCGGACGGGAGGACGCAGTATTTT	CASSFSDGRTQYF
.	TRBV5-4	TRBD2	TRBJ2-5	12	TGTGCCAGCAGCTTAGGGGAGGGGACCCAGTACTTC	CASSLGEGTQYF
.	TRBV2	.	TRBJ2-2	15	TGTGCCAGCAGTCGCGACAGGTTCGGGTCCGGGGAGCTGTTTTTT	CASSRDRFGSGELFF
.	TRBV12-5	.	TRBJ2-4	15	TGTGCTAGTGGTTTGGTACTGACAGGGACTGACATTCAGTACTTC	CASGLVLTGTDIQYF
.	TRBV11-2	.	TRBJ1-2	13	TGTGCCAGCAGCTCTACAGCTAACTATGGCTACACCTTC	CASSSTANYGYTF
.	TRBV6-2/TRBV6-3	.	TRBJ2-3	15	TGTGCCAGCAGTGACCGAGTCGGGGGCACAGATACGCAGTATTTT	CASSDRVGGTDTQYF
.	TRBV6-1	.	TRBJ2-4	15	TGTGCCAGCAGTGATAGGACAGTAGCCAAAAACATTCAGTACTTC	CASSDRTVAKNIQYF
.	TRBV29-1	.	TRBJ1-1	15	TGCAGCGCCGAGGGGGGGGGACTCTCGAACACTGAAGCTTTCTTT	CSAEGGGLSNTEAFF
.	TRBV5-5	TRBD1	TRBJ2-5	14	TGTGCCAGCAGTTCCGACAGGGGAGAAGAGACCCAGTACTTC	CASSSDRGEETQYF
.	TRBV7-2	.	TRBJ1-4	16	TGTGCCAGCAGCTTAGAGATCGGCAGGACTAATGAAAAACTGTTTTTT	CASSLEIGRTNEKLFF
.	TRBV6-5	TRBD1	TRBJ1-2	15	TGTGCCAGCAGTTACTCCCGACAGGGGGTTAGTGGCTACACCTTC	CASSYSRQGVSGYTF
.	TRBV14	TRBD1	TRBJ2-7	15	TGTGCCAGCAGCCAAGCCCGGACAGGGTCCGACGAGCAGTACTTC	CASSQARTGSDEQYF
.	TRBV6-2/TRBV6-3	.	TRBJ1-4	15	TGTGCCAGCAGTCCCGGTACAGGAACGCGTGAAAAACTGTTTTTT	CASSPGTGTREKLFF
.	TRBV19	.	TRBJ1-2	14	TGTGCCAGTAGTATTGGGGGGACTAACTATGGCTACACCTTC	CASSIGGTNYGYTF
.	TRBV27	TRBD2	TRBJ2-2	17	TGTGCCAGCAGGATCGGACTAGCGGGGGGCCGTTCCGGGGAGCTGTTTTTT	CASRIGLAGGRSGELFF
once	TRBV5-1	.	TRBJ2-7	15	TGCGCCAGCAGCGAAACTAGCCCGGGTGTCTACGAGCAGTACTTC	CASSETSPGVYEQYF
.	TRBV19	TRBD2	TRBJ2-1	15	TGTGCCACCCGCCCTAGCGGGGGGGCCGAGAATGAGCAGTTCTTC	CATRPSGGAENEQFF
.	TRBV28	.	TRBJ2-7	14	TGTGCCAGCAGTGTGCTACGCGCCCCTTACGAGCAGTACTTC	CASSVLRAPYEQYF
once	TRBV7-3	.	TRBJ2-1	16	TGTGCCAGCAGCCCCGGACTCCCCAGGTCCTACAATGAGCAGTTCTTC	CASSPGLPRSYNEQFF
once	TRBV27	TRBD1	TRBJ1-2	16	TGTGCCAGCAGTCCCGATGATAGGCAGGGGGTAGGTGGCTACACCTTC	CASSPDDRQGVGGYTF
.	TRBV24-1	.	TRBJ1-5	16	TGTGCCACCAGTGCTTTGGTACTTGCGAGCAATCAGCCCCAGCATTTT	CATSALVLASNQPQHF
once	TRBV28	.	TRBJ1-4	15	TGTGCCAGCAGATATCAGGGTGGGACTAATGAAAAACTGTTTTTT	CASRYQGGTNEKLFF
.	TRBV28	TRBD1	TRBJ2-2	17	TGTGCCAGCAGTTTATGGATCAAACAGGGGGCTGGCGGGGAGCTGTTTTTT	CASSLWIKQGAGGELFF
.	TRBV24-1	TRBD1	TRBJ2-6	17	TGTGCCACCAGTCCCGGGACAGCGAACTCTGGGGCCAACGTCCTGACTTTC	CATSPGTANSGANVLTF
.	TRBV7-2	TRBD1	TRBJ1-3	19	TGTGCCAGCAGCCCCACGGGGCGGGACAGGGCGGGAACTGGAAACACCATATATTTT	CASSPTGRDRAGTGNTIYF
.	TRBV5-1	TRBD1	TRBJ1-6	14	TGCGCCAGCAGCACGGGACAGGGAGGGTCACCCCTCCACTTT	CASSTGQGGSPLHF
.	TRBV9	.	TRBJ2-3	13	TGTGCCAGCAGCGTAGGAACAACAGATACGCAGTATTTT	CASSVGTTDTQYF
.	TRBV9	.	TRBJ1-4	14	TGTGCCAGCAGCGTAGGGATAGGGGGTGAAAAACTGTTTTTT	CASSVGIGGEKLFF
.	TRBV27	TRBD1	TRBJ2-5	16	TGTGCCAGCAGCCCTAGGGGGACAGGGGTGGATGAGACCCAGTACTTC	CASSPRGTGVDETQYF